One and the same sample provided the 21 T cell receptor beta chains below, sequenced in a study of blood T cell repertoires in COVID-19. Libraries were prepared by immunoSEQ multiplex PCR; TCRdb keeps only in-frame clonotypes and omits some of them. Seen here are 200,000 to 250,000 clones, 89% observed once, and the top ten hold roughly 6.5%. Sequencing used peripheral blood. These receptors came from a man between 60 and 75 years old who had recovered from COVID-19.

The CDR3, as DNA: TGTGCCAGCAGAATCTCACCCGCGGTGATTGAAGCTTTCTTT. Translated, it gives CASRISPAVIEAFF. The chain has TRBV2 and TRBJ1-1; D is unclear. V dropped 6 bases and J dropped 7 bases, with 18 bases sitting between them. The length of the CDR3 is 14 residues. Germline values: CDR1 SNHLY, CDR2 FYNNEI.

The chain joins TRBV3-1 (or the pseudogene TRBV3-2) to TRBJ1-1; D unresolved. The V gene's germline CDR1 is LGHDT and CDR2 YNNKEL (reference sequence). This CDR3 has 13 residues. Trimming left V 2 bases short and J 1 base short, with 5 bases between. The CDR3 DNA sequence: TGTGCCAGCAGCCAAATAGAGAACACTGAAGCTTTCTTT. This codes for CASSQIENTEAFF.

This chain connects TRBV19 to TRBJ1-2; D possibly corresponds to TRBD1 (6 bases). The CDR3 extends over 14 amino acids. Germline V lookup: CDR1 LNHDA, CDR2 SQIVND (reference sequence). With 7 bases removed from V and 7 bases from J, the gap between germline ends came to 19 bases. CDR3 in amino acids: CASKSGGALFGYTF. Written as DNA, the CDR3 is TGTGCCAGTAAGTCGGGGGGCGCTTTGTTTGGCTACACCTTC.

The genes are TRBV5-8 and TRBJ2-7, with D uncertain. The V and J ends lost 0 bases and 5 bases respectively, with 21 bases between them. The germline gives CDR1 SGHTS, CDR2 YDEGEE. This CDR3 region has 17 residues. The CDR3 DNA sequence: TGTGCCAGCAGCTTGGCTCTTCGGAGCGACTCCGAAAACGAGCAGTACTTC. Translating gives CASSLALRSDSENEQYF.

The genes are TRBV6-5 and TRBJ1-2; possibly TRBD1 for D (5 bases). The V gene lost 5 bases and the J gene lost 2 bases, with 15 bases spanning the gap. This CDR3 is 15 amino acids long. Per the germline V gene, CDR1 is MNHEY and CDR2 is SVGAGI. The CDR3 loop is CASSKPTDRNYGYTF. The CDR3 DNA follows: TGTGCCAGCAGTAAACCGACAGATCGGAACTATGGCTACACCTTC.

CDR3 loop: CASKQQGSSGNTIYF. CDR3 in DNA: TGTGCCAGTAAACAACAGGGGAGCTCTGGAAACACCATATATTTT. The chain combines TRBV27 with TRBJ1-3; 7 nucleotides agree with TRBD1. This CDR3 is built from 15 residues. The J segment lost 0 bases and the V segment lost 9 bases, leaving 8 bases of the junction unmatched. The germline V gene encodes CDR1 MNHEY and CDR2 SMNVEV (reference sequence).

V usage is TRBV5-1 and J usage is TRBJ2-1, with 7 bases fitting TRBD1. The V segment lost 4 bases and the J segment 3 bases; nucleotides outside the gene matches: 7. CDR3 size: 15 residues. The germline V gene has CDR1 SGHRS and CDR2 YFSETQ. CDR3 loop: CASSRLGDSYNEQFF. CDR3 coding DNA: TGCGCCAGCAGCCGCCTGGGGGACAGCTACAATGAGCAGTTCTTC.

Written as DNA, the CDR3 is TGTGCCAGCAGTATTAGCGGGAGAGCCTACGAGCAGTACTTC. Translated, it gives CASSISGRAYEQYF. The rearrangement joins TRBV28 to TRBJ2-7, with 9 bases identical to TRBD2. Germline loops: CDR1 MDHEN, CDR2 SYDVKM. J lost 2 bases, V lost 5 bases, and 4 bases had no gene match. This CDR3 region has 14 residues.

This chain uses TRBV28 with TRBJ1-4; 9 nucleotides agree with TRBD1. With 3 bases clipped from V and 2 bases from J, the junction kept 7 bases outside the gene matches. Germline lookup yields CDR1 MDHEN and CDR2 SYDVKM. CDR3 length: 17 amino acids. This chain's CDR3 is CASSFIGTGFTNEKLFF. The CDR3 DNA reads as TGTGCCAGCAGTTTTATCGGGACAGGGTTTACTAATGAAAAACTGTTTTTT.

V is TRBV7-2 and J is TRBJ1-1, with D uncertain. The CDR3 runs 10 residues. With 3 bases removed from V and 11 bases from J, the gap between germline ends came to 7 bases. From germline, CDR1 is SGHTA and CDR2 FQGNSA. Here the CDR3 reads CASSFVSAFF. The CDR3 DNA follows: TGTGCCAGCAGCTTCGTGTCGGCTTTCTTT. Complete variable domain (other parts from reference TRBV7-2 and TRBJ1-1): GAGVSQSPSNKVTEKGKDVELRCDPISGHTALYWYRQSLGQGLEFLIYFQGNSAPDKSGLPSDRFSAERTGGSVSTLTIQRTQQEDSAVYLCASSFVSAFFGQGTRLTVV.

This chain connects TRBV29-1 to TRBJ2-7, with D possibly matching TRBD1 (6 bases). The V gene's germline CDR1 is SQVTM and CDR2 ANQGSEA. This CDR3 contains 11 residues. V lost 6 bases and J lost 5, with 11 bases in between. The CDR3 nucleotides are TGCAGCGTGGCAGGGGTAGACGAGCAGTACTTC. It translates to CSVAGVDEQYF.

The chain joins TRBV19 to TRBJ1-5, with D perhaps matching TRBD1 (5 bases). Germline lookup yields CDR1 LNHDA and CDR2 SQIVND (reference sequence). The V end was cut by 9 bases, the J end by 6 bases, with 15 bases between. The CDR3 runs to 13 residues. DNA of the CDR3: TGTGCCAGCCGACGGCAGGGAGGTCAGCCCCAGCATTTT. It yields the protein CASRRQGGQPQHF.

The chain uses TRBV7-2 and TRBJ2-3; D is possibly TRBD2 (5 bases). V dropped 4 bases and J dropped 7 bases, with 12 bases sitting between them. The germline V gene encodes CDR1 SGHTA and CDR2 FQGNSA. The CDR3 contains 13 residues. The CDR3 spells CASSSPDYYTQYF. CDR3 in DNA: TGTGCCAGCAGCTCCCCAGACTATTATACGCAGTATTTT.

V gene TRBV7-3 combines with J gene TRBJ2-7, with TRBD2 matching over 11 bases. The CDR3 contains 19 residues. Germline CDR1 SGHTA, CDR2 FQGTGA. The J segment lost 2 bases and the V segment lost 6 bases, leaving 18 bases of the junction unmatched. CDR3 bases: TGTGCCAGCAGGATCACCTCCGGGACTAGCGGAACCACGCCCTACGAGCAGTACTTC. As protein: CASRITSGTSGTTPYEQYF.

In regard to this clone: A read error may account for a junction end that differs from germline. The J gene is TRBJ2-5, the V gene TRBV7-7; D possibly corresponds to TRBD1 (6 bases). The CDR3 has 15 residues. The V gene's germline CDR1 is SSHAT and CDR2 FNYEAQ (reference sequence). DNA for the CDR3: TGTGCTAGCAGCTTAATGGGGCAGGGGACAGAGACCCAGTACTTC. Its protein is CASSLMGQGTETQYF. The whole variable domain, remainder taken from reference TRBV7-7 and TRBJ2-5, is GAGVSQSPRYKVTKRGQDVTLRCDPISSHATLYWYQQALGQGPEFLTYFNYEAQPDKSGLPSDRFSAERPEGSISTLTIQRTEQRDSAMYRCASSLMGQGTETQYFGPGTRLLVL.

The chain links TRBV11-2 to TRBJ2-3, with D maybe TRBD1 (5 bases). V was clipped by 4 bases and J by 5 bases, with 10 bases between them. The germline CDR1 and CDR2 sequences are SGHAT and FQNNGV. The CDR3 is 13 residues long. The CDR3 protein is CASSWGSGDTQYF. CDR3 coding DNA: TGTGCCAGCAGCTGGGGCTCGGGAGATACGCAGTATTTT.

The chain links TRBV10-3 to TRBJ2-1; TRBD1 is a possible D gene (5 bases). The germline V and J ends were trimmed by 4 bases and 6 bases, with 19 bases remaining between them. Germline lookup yields CDR1 ENHRY and CDR2 SYGVKD. This CDR3 comprises 16 residues. The CDR3 nucleotides read TGTGCCATCAGTGCCAGGGAACCCGTAAACACCAATGAGCAGTTCTTC. Translating it yields CAISAREPVNTNEQFF.

This chain links TRBV28 with TRBJ1-2; D remains ambiguous. The germline V gene encodes CDR1 MDHEN and CDR2 SYDVKM. The CDR3 sequence is 13 residues long. Trimming took off 3 bases at V and 0 bases at J, with 5 bases between the two ends. The CDR3 region is CASSLNTNYGYTF. CDR3 in DNA: TGTGCCAGCAGTTTGAACACTAACTATGGCTACACCTTC.

Only one count was recorded for this clone. The V and J genes are TRBV5-4 and TRBJ2-7; D is unclear. The length of the CDR3 is 13 residues. V lost 3 bases and J lost 2, with 9 bases in between. CDR1 is SGHNT, CDR2 YYREEE, per germline (reference sequence). CDR3: CASSSPTTYEQYF. The CDR3 DNA reads as TGTGCCAGCAGCTCCCCAACTACCTACGAGCAGTACTTC.

The J gene is TRBJ1-1, the V gene TRBV6-5; possible D gene TRBD1, 5 bases. Trimming stripped 5 bases from V and 10 bases from J, with 14 bases between. Germline assignment: CDR1 MNHEY and CDR2 SVGAGI. This CDR3 has 12 amino acids. The chain's CDR3 is CASSPSDQGAFF. The CDR3 bases are TGTGCCAGCAGTCCCTCGGATCAGGGAGCTTTCTTT.

The chain joins TRBV19 to TRBJ1-4; D ambiguous. Germline V lookup: CDR1 LNHDA, CDR2 SQIVND (reference sequence). This CDR3 spans 15 amino acids. Trimming shortened V by 1 base and J by 8 bases, and 14 bases separated the two germline ends. In nucleotides, the CDR3 is TGTGCCAGTAGTATAGGGGCGGGGTTTCGGGAAAAACTGTTTTTT. Encoded protein: CASSIGAGFREKLFF.